Sequencing of this TCR beta chain was carried out in a study of cytomegalovirus exposure and HLA in healthy donors. On the study more broadly: A prior study identified roughly 110 million unique TCR beta sequences from 200 million or so T cells. General observations from the study: HLA-A and HLA-B allele assignments for most subjects were reportedly predicted accurately using TCR beta sequences. CMV serostatus was the only recorded immune exposure for donors. The authors judged a highly shared variant cluster likely a sequencing artifact.

As regards this clone: Its antigen is not known.

Germline lookup yields CDR1 SGHRS and CDR2 YFSETQ. V was pared by 4 bases and J by 5 bases, with 8 bases of the junction left unmatched. CDR3 length: 15 residues. Both 60 Vbeta primers and 13 Jbeta primers went into the PCR. Data came from immunoSEQ multiplex PCR; TCRdb stores just in-frame clones and leaves some out. The sample carries around 97,000 clones, approximately 66% recorded once. The chain links TRBV5-1 to TRBJ1-4, with 7 bases matching TRBD1. Sequences were obtained from PBMCs. This clonotype was obtained from a woman between 45 and 60 years old in good health and CMV-seronegative. The CDR3 region has the DNA TGCGCCAGCAGCATAATGGGACAGCCAAATGAAAAACTGTTTTTT. This encodes CASSIMGQPNEKLFF.